This T cell receptor beta chain was obtained from a study of blood T cell repertoires in COVID-19 (dated by TCRdb to about 2020). Notes on the research overall: Samples from collaborators originated in the United States, Italy and Spain and spanned both the acute and convalescent phases of COVID-19. The repertoires were released in a freely available public database meant as a resource for research on the immune response to SARS-CoV-2. HLA class I and class II types, where available, came from metadata supplied by the sample provider rather than from assay-based typing. Samples were obtained from the ongoing ImmuneRACE study (first 160 participants) and from 1,254 subjects provided by 6 global collaborators. The material from the prospective study consisted of cDNA or gDNA derived from T cells, B-cell-depleted T cells, or PBMCs. The dataset comprised deeply sampled blood TCRbeta repertoires from subjects exposed to, actively infected with, or recovered from COVID-19. The sample metadata nearly always contained a de-identified subject ID, COVID-19 status, age in years and sex. General findings and caveats noted by the study authors: The quantity of clinical and demographic metadata differed by source and by participant and was supplied without curation.

As regards this clone: No antigen is known for it. Base qualities are not recorded, but no much larger clone differs from it by a single base.

Participants in the prospective study were aged about 18 to 95 years, lived in 24 United States geographic areas, and enrolled through a virtual design. In the prospective study, cohorts were assigned on the basis of participant-reported clinical history obtained from a screening survey and a study questionnaire. For ImmuneRACE Cohort 3, a participant was defined as recovered based on two consecutive negative NP/OP PCR tests, clearance by a healthcare professional, or resolution of symptoms. Each participant in the prospective study had whole blood, serum and a nasopharyngeal or oropharyngeal swab collected by mobile phlebotomists. Prospective study participants could optionally give additional blood draws and questionnaires over an approximately two-month period. Before DNA extraction, prospective study blood samples were shipped either frozen or at room temperature. TCRbeta CDR3 regions were amplified from genomic DNA using the immunoSEQ Assay, a bias-controlled multiplex PCR. In the source study's methods: The number of nucleated cells in each sample was estimated by amplification of reference gene primers within the assay. To quantify the absolute abundance of each unique TCRbeta CDR3 rearrangement, sequence reads were collapsed and filtered. Productive Simpson clonality was computed per sample as the square root of Simpson's diversity index over productive rearrangements. TCRdb's version of the immuneACCESS table is confined to in-frame rearrangements and falls short of the full clone set. An unresolved V gene accounts for under half of the shortfall where checked; the remainder is of unknown origin. Clone size and the V and J calls come from that table; the DNA yielded D and trimming. Within this sample are roughly 160,000 clones, with about four fifths of them counted one time only. The biggest ten clones account for about a sixth of the sample.

This clonotype originated in a man in his sixties who had recovered from COVID-19. Sequencing used PBMCs or T cells enriched from blood (not recorded which).

The encoded CDR3 is CASSGRIVAGTTDTQYF. The nucleotides are TGTGCCAGCAGCGGCCGGATCGTAGCGGGGACCACAGATACGCAGTATTTT. Here the chain combines TRBV9 and TRBJ2-3; TRBD2 aligns with 8 central bases. According to the germline V gene, CDR1 reads SGDLS and CDR2 reads YYNGEE. From cysteine to phenylalanine, the CDR3 is 17 amino acids long. Just CDR3 DNA is preserved here, 51 bases in frame from base 1. Compared with germline, V lacks 3 bases and J lacks 2 bases; bases without a gene match: 11.